Listed below are T cell receptor beta chains from one sample, sequenced in a study of T cell repertoires in aging, cancer and after chemotherapy. Via MiXCR, TCRdb re-called the multiplex PCR reads, giving one row per CDR3 protein. The data contain some 6,700 distinct CDR3 sequences, over 30% of them singletons. The sample taken for sequencing was blood. The receptors stem from a human donor in good health. Each CDR3 is given with its conserved first and last residue.

v_call cdr3_aa
TRBV19 CASSINVELGNEQFF
TRBV11-3 CASSHSYSYEQYF
TRBV27 CASKAGEPDTQYF
TRBV12-3/TRBV12-4 CASSLVPTDTQYF
TRBV5-6 CASSLVGREGRETQYF
TRBV13 CASSGRGGWNTEAFF
TRBV6-1 CARRNPSGGGGGELFF
TRBV19 CASNLKGSPNYGYTF
TRBV10-3 CAISAETSGGADTQYF
TRBV19 CASRMSSATDTQYF
TRBV6-1 CASSEVGSGELFF
TRBV18 CASSPMRGEGYEQYF
TRBV6-5 CATSKGGPNQPQHF
TRBV18 CASSPSQMNTEAFF
TRBV29-1 CSVSSYNEQFF
TRBV12-3/TRBV12-4 CASSSTDTQYF
TRBV13 CASSRRPGRNEKLFF
TRBV6-2/TRBV6-3 CASSYNRPKPNQPQHF
TRBV11-3 CASTRTRDLYSPLHF
TRBV18 CASSPSVGEYNEQFF
TRBV19 CASSNRQALHF
TRBV27 CASSLSPTGVQPQHF
TRBV19 CASSRQPYSNQPQHF
TRBV20-1 CSAKRGSYEQYF
TRBV11-1 CASSPQGRTQYF
TRBV5-4 CASSSGPINEQFF
TRBV29-1 CSVDQLYGYTF
TRBV19 CASMAVGNTIYF
TRBV27 CASSKLQGRGHEQYF
TRBV5-1 CASSLDPVNYGYTF
TRBV11-1 CASSRASTGELFF
TRBV6-5 CASSLNHRDRLNEQFF
TRBV19 CASTETGYYEQYF
TRBV19 CASSQTGGNSPLHF